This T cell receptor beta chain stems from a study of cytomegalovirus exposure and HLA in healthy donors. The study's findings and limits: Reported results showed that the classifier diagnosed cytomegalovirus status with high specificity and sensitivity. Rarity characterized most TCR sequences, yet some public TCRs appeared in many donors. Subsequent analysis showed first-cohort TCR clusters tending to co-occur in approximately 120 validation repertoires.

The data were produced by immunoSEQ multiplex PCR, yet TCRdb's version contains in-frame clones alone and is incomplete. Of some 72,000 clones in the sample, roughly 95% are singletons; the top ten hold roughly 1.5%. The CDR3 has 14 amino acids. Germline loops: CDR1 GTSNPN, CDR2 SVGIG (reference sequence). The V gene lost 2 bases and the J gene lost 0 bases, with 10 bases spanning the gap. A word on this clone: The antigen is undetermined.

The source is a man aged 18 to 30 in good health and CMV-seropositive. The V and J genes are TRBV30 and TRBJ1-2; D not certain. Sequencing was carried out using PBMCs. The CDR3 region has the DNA TGTGCCTGGAGTCCCGGTTCAACTAACTATGGCTACACCTTC. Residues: CAWSPGSTNYGYTF.